The present T cell receptor beta chain was sequenced within a study of lymphopenia after photon versus proton radiotherapy. Overall study results and limits: Authors raise, but do not show, better survival with proton therapy. Oligoclonal CD8+ Temra expansion after nadir drove photon patients' diversity drop. Photon-treated patients lost naive T cells and TCR diversity; proton-treated stayed stable. Larger post-nadir TCR diversity loss correlated inversely with survival in deceased patients.

Remarks on this clone: What it binds is not known.

Profiling relied on immunoSEQ multiplex PCR, and the TCRdb table lists in-frame clones only, not all of them. The sample has approximately 150,000 clones, roughly nine tenths seen once. Per the germline V gene, CDR1 is MDHEN and CDR2 is SYDVKM. This CDR3 contains 15 residues. The V segment lost 4 bases and the J segment 3 bases; nucleotides outside the gene matches: 4. The sequencing used peripheral blood, collected from a patient treated with photon-based radiotherapy. The TCR comes from a man between 50 and 59 years old with gastric cancer. The rearrangement links TRBV28 to TRBJ2-7; 12 bases line up with TRBD1. DNA of the CDR3: TGTGCCAGCAGTTCCGGGACAGGGGGCGGCTACGAGCAGTACTTC. It specifies CASSSGTGGGYEQYF.